This TCR beta chain was retrieved from a study of immune cell composition in non-small cell lung cancer (dated by TCRdb to the late 2010s). Background on the whole study: Histologic subtype was assigned using H&E plus p63, CK5, Napsin A and TTF-1 immunohistochemistry, mainly lung adenocarcinoma or squamous cell carcinoma. The subtype comparisons left out a few tumour specimens with TCR-beta data because those specimens were rare histological subtypes. TCR-beta sequencing from Adaptive Biotechnologies was done on 32 to 35 paired sets of NSCLC tumour and non-adjacent lung specimens and on around 27 tumour-only specimens. In supplementary cohort #1, which comprised around 11 lung adenocarcinoma cases, paired tumour/lung TCR-beta sequencing was performed and TIL populations were generated so that tumour reactivity could be assessed.

A remark on this clone: The antigen it recognizes is unknown. No base quality values were provided; no much bigger clone lies one nucleotide off.

Normal lung samples were non-adjacent lung tissue taken as far from the tumour as possible, at least 3 cm away, from the same patient. From frozen aliquots of unsorted single-cell suspensions, genomic DNA was isolated using the QIAamp DNA kit. Tissues arrived within 2 hours of resection and were immediately processed into single-cell suspensions. Tissue was broken up mechanically, digested enzymatically with DNase I, collagenase I and hyaluronidase for 30 minutes at 37 degrees C, and then filtered and RBC-lysed. Between the V and J ends, shortened by 3 bases and 2 bases respectively, the junction contains 10 bases. From its cysteine to its phenylalanine, the CDR3 spans 14 amino acids. The retained sequence is limited to the CDR3, 42 bases, with the frame set at the first base. The germline V gene provides CDR1 SGHTA and CDR2 FQGNSA. TCR-beta CDR3 regions were amplified from genomic DNA by a two-step multiplex PCR, with the second step adding Illumina-compatible adaptors. As a commercial immunoSEQ service, TCR-beta immunosequencing was carried out on an Illumina platform. Concerning the study's data processing: Repertoires were summarised as Top 10 Clones, the percentage of T-cell templates from the ten most frequent sequences, and productive clonality. Values for productive clonality spanned 0 to 1, where a value of 1 indicated a monoclonal population. Sequences comprising at least 0.1% of tumour T-cell templates but absent from matched non-adjacent lung were defined as tumour-associated clones and were identified via log10 scatter plots. Student's t-tests were used for two-group comparisons, ANOVA was used for stages, and linear regression was used for relationships, with analyses conducted in GraphPad Prism7 and R. Imported from immuneACCESS, the table was reduced by TCRdb to in-frame sequences with V and J called. These copies leave out some clones; in studies compared against another copy, an unresolved V gene accounts for under half, and the cause of the remainder is not known. That table furnishes V, J and clone size, whereas the DNA furnished D and trimming. The sample table holds about 6,000 clones, of which around 90% were seen once. The top ten clonotypes cover 6.4% of the sample.

Study-wide findings and limitations: Nearly half of NSCLC cases had tumour-associated clones >0.5%, found in about 36% of adenocarcinomas compared with more than 65% of squamous carcinomas. Smoking pack-years did not significantly correlate with tumour TCR-beta clonality. The reactivity cohort was only approximately 11 cases, and tumour-reactive clones were not shown to share sequences with the dominant in vivo tumour-associated clones. In 10 adenocarcinoma cases, maximal tumour-associated clone frequency correlated strongly with TIL tumour reactivity, whereas overall clonality did not.

Recombination linked TRBV7-2 to TRBJ1-2; the D gene is unclear. Sequencing was performed on non-adjacent lung tissue. The TCR originated in a human donor with non-small cell lung cancer. The DNA is as follows: TGTGCCAGCAGCTTTCAGATCAGAAACTATGGCTACACCTTC. The resulting protein is CASSFQIRNYGYTF.